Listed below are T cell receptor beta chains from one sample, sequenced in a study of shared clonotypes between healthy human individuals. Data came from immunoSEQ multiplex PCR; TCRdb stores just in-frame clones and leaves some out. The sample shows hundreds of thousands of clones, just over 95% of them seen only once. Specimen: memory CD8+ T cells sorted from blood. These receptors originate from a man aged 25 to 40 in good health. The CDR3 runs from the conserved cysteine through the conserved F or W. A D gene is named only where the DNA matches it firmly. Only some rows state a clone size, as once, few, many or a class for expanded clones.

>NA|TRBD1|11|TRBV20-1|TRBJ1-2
CTATGGYGYTF
TGCACCGCGACAGGGGGCTATGGCTACACCTTC
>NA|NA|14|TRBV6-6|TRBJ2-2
CASSGSLNTGELFF
TGTGCCAGCAGCGGCTCTCTGAACACCGGGGAGCTGTTTTTT
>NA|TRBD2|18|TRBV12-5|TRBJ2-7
CASGLVTLTSGRFYEQYF
TGTGCTAGTGGTTTGGTTACCCTGACTAGCGGGAGGTTCTACGAGCAGTACTTC
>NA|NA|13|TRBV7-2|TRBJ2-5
CASSRRDQETQYF
TGTGCCAGCAGCCGCCGGGACCAAGAGACCCAGTACTTC
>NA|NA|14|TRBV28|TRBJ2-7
CASSLRQVLYEQYF
TGTGCCAGCAGTTTGAGACAGGTCCTCTACGAGCAGTACTTC
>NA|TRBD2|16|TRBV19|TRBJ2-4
CASSSGTSIAKNIQYF
TGTGCCAGTAGTTCCGGGACTAGTATCGCCAAAAACATTCAGTACTTC
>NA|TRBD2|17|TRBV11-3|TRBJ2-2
CASSQGGLLTRAGELFF
TGTGCCAGCAGCCAGGGAGGGCTCTTAACACGAGCCGGGGAGCTGTTTTTT
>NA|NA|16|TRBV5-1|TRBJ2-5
CASSLLGIGFQETQYF
TGCGCCAGCAGCTTGCTCGGGATTGGGTTCCAAGAGACCCAGTACTTC
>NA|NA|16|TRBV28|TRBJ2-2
CASSLFHRPNTGELFF
TGTGCCAGCAGTTTATTCCACAGGCCGAACACCGGGGAGCTGTTTTTT
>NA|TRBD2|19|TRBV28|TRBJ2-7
CASSLSPILWTSGRGEQYF
TGTGCCAGCAGTTTATCGCCTATCCTGTGGACTAGCGGGAGAGGCGAGCAGTACTTC
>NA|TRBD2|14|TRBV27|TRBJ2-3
CASSLAGSTDTQYF
TGTGCCAGCAGCCTAGCGGGTAGCACAGATACGCAGTATTTT
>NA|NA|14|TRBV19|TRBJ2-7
CASRWTVSSYEQYF
TGTGCCAGCAGATGGACAGTGAGCTCCTACGAGCAGTACTTC
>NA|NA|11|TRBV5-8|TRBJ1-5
CASSEGGPQHF
TGTGCCAGCAGCGAAGGAGGGCCCCAGCATTTT
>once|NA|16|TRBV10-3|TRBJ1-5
CAISERWTLNGQPQHF
TGTGCCATCAGTGAGAGGTGGACCCTAAACGGCCAGCCCCAGCATTTT
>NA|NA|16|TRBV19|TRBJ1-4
CASSILGTATNEKLFF
TGTGCCAGTAGTATCTTGGGAACCGCAACTAATGAAAAACTGTTTTTT
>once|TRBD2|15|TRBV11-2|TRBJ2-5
CASSLSGRKQETQYF
TGTGCCAGCAGCTTAAGCGGGAGAAAACAAGAGACCCAGTACTTC
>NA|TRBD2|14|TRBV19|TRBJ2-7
CASSMGTSSYEQYF
TGTGCCAGTAGTATGGGGACTAGCTCCTACGAGCAGTACTTC
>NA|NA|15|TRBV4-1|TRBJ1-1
CASSRVPASGTEAFF
TGCGCCAGCAGCCGGGTACCGGCCTCAGGCACTGAAGCTTTCTTT
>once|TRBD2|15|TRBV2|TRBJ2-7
CASILRGGSVREQYF
TGTGCCAGCATTCTAAGGGGCGGGAGCGTGCGCGAGCAGTACTTC
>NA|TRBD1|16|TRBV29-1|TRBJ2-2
CSVDDRAASNTGELFF
TGCAGCGTCGACGACAGGGCCGCATCGAACACCGGGGAGCTGTTTTTT
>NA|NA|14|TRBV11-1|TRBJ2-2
CASRRTEGVGELFF
TGTGCCAGCAGGAGGACGGAGGGTGTTGGGGAGCTGTTTTTT
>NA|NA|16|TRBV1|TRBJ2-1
CTSSRASGSTYNEQFF
TGCACCAGCAGCCGAGCAAGCGGGAGCACCTACAATGAGCAGTTCTTC
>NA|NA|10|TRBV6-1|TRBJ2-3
CASLRGTQYF
TGTGCCAGCCTCCGTGGTACGCAGTATTTT
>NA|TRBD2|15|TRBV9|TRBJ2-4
CASSVGLEVKNIQYF
TGTGCCAGCAGCGTCGGACTAGAGGTTAAAAACATTCAGTACTTC
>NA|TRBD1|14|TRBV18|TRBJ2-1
CASSRDSSYNEQFF
TGTGCCAGCTCACGGGACAGCTCCTACAATGAGCAGTTCTTC
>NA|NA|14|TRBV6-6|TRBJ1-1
CASSYSGRNTEAFF
TGTGCCAGCAGTTACTCGGGCCGGAACACTGAAGCTTTCTTT
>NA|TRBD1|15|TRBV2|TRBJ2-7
CASSTGTGGSYEQYF
TGTGCCAGCAGTACCGGGACAGGGGGGTCCTACGAGCAGTACTTC
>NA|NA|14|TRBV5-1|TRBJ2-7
CASSLKQGGDEQYF
TGCGCCAGCAGCTTGAAACAGGGAGGGGACGAGCAGTACTTC
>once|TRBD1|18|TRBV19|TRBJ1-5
CASRRYTGTGGDNQPQHF
TGTGCCAGTAGACGCTACACCGGGACAGGGGGCGACAATCAGCCCCAGCATTTT
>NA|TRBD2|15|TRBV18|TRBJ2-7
CASSTLAGGSGEQYF
TGTGCCAGCTCAACCCTAGCGGGAGGGTCTGGCGAGCAGTACTTC
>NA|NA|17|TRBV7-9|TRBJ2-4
CASSPDGSSDPGNIQYF
TGTGCCAGCAGCCCTGACGGTTCTAGCGACCCTGGGAATATTCAGTACTTC
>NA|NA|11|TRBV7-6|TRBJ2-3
CATRNTDTQYF
TGTGCCACACGGAACACAGATACGCAGTATTTT
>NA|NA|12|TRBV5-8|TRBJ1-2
CASSSLFIGYTF
TGTGCCAGCAGCTCCCTGTTTATTGGCTACACCTTC
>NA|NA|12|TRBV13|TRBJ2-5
CASSPPLSAQYF
TGTGCCAGCAGCCCCCCTCTGAGTGCCCAGTACTTC
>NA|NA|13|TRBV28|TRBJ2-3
CASSPYWADTQYF
TGTGCCAGCAGTCCTTACTGGGCAGATACGCAGTATTTT
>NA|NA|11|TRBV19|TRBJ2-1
CASSGGPGQFF
TGTGCCAGTAGCGGGGGACCCGGGCAGTTCTTC
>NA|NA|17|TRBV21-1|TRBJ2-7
CASSNQGLAVSSYEQYF
TGTGCCAGCAGCAATCAGGGACTAGCGGTGAGCTCCTACGAGCAGTACTTC
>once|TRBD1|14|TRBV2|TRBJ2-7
CASSIDRGTYEQYF
TGTGCCAGCAGTATAGACAGGGGAACCTACGAGCAGTACTTC
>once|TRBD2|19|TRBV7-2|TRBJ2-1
CASSLPKGLAGAFYNEQFF
TGTGCCAGCAGCCTACCTAAGGGACTAGCGGGAGCCTTCTACAATGAGCAGTTCTTC
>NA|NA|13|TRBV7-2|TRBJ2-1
CASSLYRDNEQFF
TGTGCCAGCAGCTTATATAGGGACAATGAGCAGTTCTTC
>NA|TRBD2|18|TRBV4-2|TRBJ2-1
CASSHWTSGSSSYNEQFF
TGTGCCAGCAGCCATTGGACTAGCGGGAGTAGCTCCTACAATGAGCAGTTCTTC
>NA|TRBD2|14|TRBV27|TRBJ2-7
CASSSLAGLYEQYF
TGTGCCAGCAGTTCCCTAGCGGGGCTCTACGAGCAGTACTTC
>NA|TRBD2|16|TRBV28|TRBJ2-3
CASSATSGSFIDTQYF
TGTGCCAGCAGTGCGACTAGCGGGAGTTTTATAGATACGCAGTATTTT
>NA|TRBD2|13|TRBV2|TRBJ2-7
CASKRERQTGEYF
TGTGCCAGCAAGCGGGAGAGGCAAACGGGGGAGTACTTC
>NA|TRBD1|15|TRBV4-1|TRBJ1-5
CASSQLTTGDQPQHF
TGCGCCAGCAGCCAATTGACCACAGGGGATCAGCCCCAGCATTTT